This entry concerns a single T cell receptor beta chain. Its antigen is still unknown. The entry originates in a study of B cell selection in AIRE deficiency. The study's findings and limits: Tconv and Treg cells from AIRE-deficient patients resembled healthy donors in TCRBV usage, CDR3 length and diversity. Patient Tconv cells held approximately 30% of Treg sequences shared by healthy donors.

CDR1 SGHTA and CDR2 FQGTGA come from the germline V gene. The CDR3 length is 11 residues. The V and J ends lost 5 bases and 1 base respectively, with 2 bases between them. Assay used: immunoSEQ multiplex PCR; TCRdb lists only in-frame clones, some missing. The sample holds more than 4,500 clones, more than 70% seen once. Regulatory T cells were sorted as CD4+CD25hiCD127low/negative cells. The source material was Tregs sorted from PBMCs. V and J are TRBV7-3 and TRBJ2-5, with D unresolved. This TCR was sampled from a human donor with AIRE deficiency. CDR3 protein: CASSIQETQYF. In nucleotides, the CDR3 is TGTGCCAGCAGCATCCAAGAGACCCAGTACTTC.